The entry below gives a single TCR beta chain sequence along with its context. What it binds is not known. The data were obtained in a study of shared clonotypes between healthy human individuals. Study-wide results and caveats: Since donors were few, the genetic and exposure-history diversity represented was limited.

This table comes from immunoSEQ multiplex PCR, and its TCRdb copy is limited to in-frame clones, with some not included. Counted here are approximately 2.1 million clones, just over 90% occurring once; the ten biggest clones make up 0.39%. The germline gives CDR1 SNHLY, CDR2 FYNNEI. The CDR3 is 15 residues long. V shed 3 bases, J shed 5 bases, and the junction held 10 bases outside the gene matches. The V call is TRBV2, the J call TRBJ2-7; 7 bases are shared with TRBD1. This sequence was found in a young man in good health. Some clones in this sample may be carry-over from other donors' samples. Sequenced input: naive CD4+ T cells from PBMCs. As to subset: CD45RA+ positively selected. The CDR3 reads CASSDGQGVVDEQYF. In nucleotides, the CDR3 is TGTGCCAGCAGTGATGGGCAGGGGGTTGTGGACGAGCAGTACTTC.